This TCR beta chain is drawn from a study of cytomegalovirus exposure and HLA in healthy donors. Overall study results and limits: The study found most TCR sequences rare, yet found some public TCRs in many donors. A few of the chains that were CMV-associated were confirmed in vitro to be specific for CMV antigens.

Assay used: immunoSEQ multiplex PCR; TCRdb lists only in-frame clones, some missing. The data hold under 250,000 clones, with 70% to 90% observed a single time. Looked up from germline, CDR1 is SQVTM and CDR2 is ANQGSEA. The junction had 14 bases not matched to a gene; V was cut back by 2 bases and J by 6 bases. The CDR3 sequence is 16 residues long. Separate from the 666-subject first cohort was the approximately 130-subject validation cohort, to which the donors belonged. To note about this clone: Antigen specificity is unknown.

The clonotype was recovered from a woman aged 18-29 years in good health and CMV-seronegative. The source material was PBMCs. The V and J genes are TRBV29-1 and TRBJ2-3; 7 nucleotides agree with TRBD2. This CDR3 is CSVEPPGAGEADTQYF. The CDR3 DNA reads TGCAGCGTTGAACCCCCTGGCGCGGGAGAAGCGGATACGCAGTATTTT.